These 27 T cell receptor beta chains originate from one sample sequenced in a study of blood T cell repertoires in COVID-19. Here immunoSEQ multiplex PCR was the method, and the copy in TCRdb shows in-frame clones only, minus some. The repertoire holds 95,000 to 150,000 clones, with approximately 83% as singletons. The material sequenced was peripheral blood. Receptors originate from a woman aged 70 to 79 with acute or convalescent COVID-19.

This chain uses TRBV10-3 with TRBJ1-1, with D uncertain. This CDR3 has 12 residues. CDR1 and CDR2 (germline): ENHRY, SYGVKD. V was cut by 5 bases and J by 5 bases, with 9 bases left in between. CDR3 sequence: CAISPMRTEAFF. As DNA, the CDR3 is TGTGCCATCAGTCCCATGAGGACTGAAGCTTTCTTT.

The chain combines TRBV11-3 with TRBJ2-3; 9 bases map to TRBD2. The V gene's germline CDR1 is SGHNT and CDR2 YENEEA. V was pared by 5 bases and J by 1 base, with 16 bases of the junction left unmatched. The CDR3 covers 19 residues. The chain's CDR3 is CASSPPLLSLAGGTDTQYF. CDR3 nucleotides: TGTGCCAGCAGCCCACCCCTACTTAGCTTAGCGGGGGGCACAGATACGCAGTATTTT.

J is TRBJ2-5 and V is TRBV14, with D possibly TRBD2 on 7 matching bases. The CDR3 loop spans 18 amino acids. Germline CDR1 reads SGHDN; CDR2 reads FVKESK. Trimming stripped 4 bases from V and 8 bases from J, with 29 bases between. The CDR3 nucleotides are TGTGCCAGCAGCCCCCAGGGGAGGGCCCAAAGCGGGCCTCAAACCCAGTACTTC. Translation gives CASSPQGRAQSGPQTQYF.

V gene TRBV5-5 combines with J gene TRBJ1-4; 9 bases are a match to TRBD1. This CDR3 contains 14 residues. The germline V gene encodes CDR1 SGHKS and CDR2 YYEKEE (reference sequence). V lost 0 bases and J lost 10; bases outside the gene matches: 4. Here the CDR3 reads CASSLDRGQGKLFF. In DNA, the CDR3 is TGTGCCAGCAGCTTGGACAGGGGGCAAGGAAAACTGTTTTTT.

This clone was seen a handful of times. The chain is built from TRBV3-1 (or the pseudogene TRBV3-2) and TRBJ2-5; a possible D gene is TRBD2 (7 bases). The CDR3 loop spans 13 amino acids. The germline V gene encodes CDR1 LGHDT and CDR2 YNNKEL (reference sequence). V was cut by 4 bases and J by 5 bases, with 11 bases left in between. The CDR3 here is CASSRGGPETQYF. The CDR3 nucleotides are TGTGCCAGCAGCCGGGGGGGGCCGGAGACCCAGTACTTC.

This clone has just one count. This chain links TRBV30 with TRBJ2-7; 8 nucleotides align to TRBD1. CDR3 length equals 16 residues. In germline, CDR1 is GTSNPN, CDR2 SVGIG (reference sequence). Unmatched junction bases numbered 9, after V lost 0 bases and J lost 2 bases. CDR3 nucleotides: TGTGCCTGGAGTGTACGCGGGACAGGTGTTACCTACGAGCAGTACTTC. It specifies CAWSVRGTGVTYEQYF.

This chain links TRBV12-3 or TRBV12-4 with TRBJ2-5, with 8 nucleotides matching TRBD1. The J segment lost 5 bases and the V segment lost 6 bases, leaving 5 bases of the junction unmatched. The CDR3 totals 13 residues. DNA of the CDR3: TGTGCCAGCAGGATTGGACAGGGCGAGACCCAGTACTTC. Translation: CASRIGQGETQYF.

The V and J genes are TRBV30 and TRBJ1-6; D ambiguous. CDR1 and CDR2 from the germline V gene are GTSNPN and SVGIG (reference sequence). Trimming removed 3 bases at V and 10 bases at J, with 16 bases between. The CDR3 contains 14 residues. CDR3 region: CAWRPRVQASPLHF. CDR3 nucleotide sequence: TGTGCCTGGAGACCCCGAGTCCAGGCCTCACCCCTCCACTTT.

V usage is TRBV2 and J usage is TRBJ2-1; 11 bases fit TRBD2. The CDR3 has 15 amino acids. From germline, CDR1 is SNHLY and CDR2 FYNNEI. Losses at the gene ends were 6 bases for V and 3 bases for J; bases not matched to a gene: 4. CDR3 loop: CASRPGTSGYNEQFF. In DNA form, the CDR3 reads TGTGCCAGCAGACCCGGGACTAGCGGCTACAATGAGCAGTTCTTC.

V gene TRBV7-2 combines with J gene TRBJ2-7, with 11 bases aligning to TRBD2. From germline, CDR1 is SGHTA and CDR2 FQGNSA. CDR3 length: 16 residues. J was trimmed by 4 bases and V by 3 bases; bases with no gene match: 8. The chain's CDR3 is CASSLASGGKGYEQYF. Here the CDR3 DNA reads TGTGCCAGCAGCTTGGCTAGCGGGGGGAAAGGGTACGAGCAGTACTTC.

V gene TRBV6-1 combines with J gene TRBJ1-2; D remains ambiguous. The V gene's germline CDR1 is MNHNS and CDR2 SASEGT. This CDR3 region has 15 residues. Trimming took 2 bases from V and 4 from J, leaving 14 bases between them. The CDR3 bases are TGTGCCAGCAGTGAATTCCCTGACACCTCCTATGGCTACACCTTC. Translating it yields CASSEFPDTSYGYTF.

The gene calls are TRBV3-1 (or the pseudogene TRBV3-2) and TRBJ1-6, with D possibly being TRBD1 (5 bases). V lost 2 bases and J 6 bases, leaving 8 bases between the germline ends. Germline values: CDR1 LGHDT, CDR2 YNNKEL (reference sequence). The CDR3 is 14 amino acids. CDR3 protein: CASSQIDSNSPLHF. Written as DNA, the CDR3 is TGTGCCAGCAGCCAAATTGACAGTAATTCACCCCTCCACTTT.

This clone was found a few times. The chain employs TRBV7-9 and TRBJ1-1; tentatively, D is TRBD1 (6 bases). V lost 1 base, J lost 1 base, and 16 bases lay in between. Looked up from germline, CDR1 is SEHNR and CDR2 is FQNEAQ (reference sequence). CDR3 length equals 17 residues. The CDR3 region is CASSLVTRGRRNTEAFF. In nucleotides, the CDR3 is TGTGCCAGCAGCTTAGTAACCAGGGGCAGGAGGAACACTGAAGCTTTCTTT.

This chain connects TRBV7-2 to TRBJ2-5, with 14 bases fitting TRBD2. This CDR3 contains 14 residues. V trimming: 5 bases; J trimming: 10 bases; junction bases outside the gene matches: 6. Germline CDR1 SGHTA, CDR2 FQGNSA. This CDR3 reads CASSTGLAGEGQYF. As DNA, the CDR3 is TGTGCCAGCAGCACGGGACTAGCGGGGGAGGGCCAGTACTTC. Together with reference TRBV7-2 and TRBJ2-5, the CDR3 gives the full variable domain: GAGVSQSPSNKVTEKGKDVELRCDPISGHTALYWYRQSLGQGLEFLIYFQGNSAPDKSGLPSDRFSAERTGGSVSTLTIQRTQQEDSAVYLCASSTGLAGEGQYFGPGTRLLVL.

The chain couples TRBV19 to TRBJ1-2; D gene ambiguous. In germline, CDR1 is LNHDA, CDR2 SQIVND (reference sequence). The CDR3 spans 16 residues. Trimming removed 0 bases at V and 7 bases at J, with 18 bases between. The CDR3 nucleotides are TGTGCCAGTAGTATAGACGTCCGAGGACTGTTAGGTGGCTACACCTTC. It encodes CASSIDVRGLLGGYTF.

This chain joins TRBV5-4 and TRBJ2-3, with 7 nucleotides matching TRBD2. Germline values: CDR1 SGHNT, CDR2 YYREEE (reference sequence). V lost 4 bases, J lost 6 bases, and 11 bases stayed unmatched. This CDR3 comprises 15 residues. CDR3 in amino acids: CASSPQGGLEDTQYF. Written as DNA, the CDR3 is TGTGCCAGCAGCCCCCAGGGAGGGCTGGAGGATACGCAGTATTTT.

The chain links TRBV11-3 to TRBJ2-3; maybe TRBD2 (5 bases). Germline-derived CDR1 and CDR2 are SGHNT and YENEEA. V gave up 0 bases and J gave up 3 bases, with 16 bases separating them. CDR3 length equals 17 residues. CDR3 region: CASSLDRVGRPTDTQYF. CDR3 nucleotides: TGTGCCAGCAGCTTAGATCGGGTTGGGAGACCTACAGATACGCAGTATTTT.

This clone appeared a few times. This CDR3 is CASSQTRWDSPLHF. The CDR3 DNA reads TGTGCCAGCAGCCAAACGAGGTGGGATTCACCCCTCCACTTT. V usage is TRBV7-2 and J usage is TRBJ1-6; D uncertain. Trimming cost V 5 bases and J 8 bases, with 13 bases left between them. CDR1 is SGHTA and CDR2 is FQGNSA in the germline V gene. CDR3 length: 14 amino acids. The variable domain in full, with the rest retrieved from reference TRBV7-2 and TRBJ1-6, is GAGVSQSPSNKVTEKGKDVELRCDPISGHTALYWYRQSLGQGLEFLIYFQGNSAPDKSGLPSDRFSAERTGGSVSTLTIQRTQQEDSAVYLCASSQTRWDSPLHFGNGTRLTVT.

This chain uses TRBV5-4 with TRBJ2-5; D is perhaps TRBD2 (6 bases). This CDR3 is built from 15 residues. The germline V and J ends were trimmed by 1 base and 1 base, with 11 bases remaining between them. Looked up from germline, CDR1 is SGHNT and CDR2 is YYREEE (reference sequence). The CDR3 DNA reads TGTGCCAGCAGCTTGCCGGGACTGAGCCAAGAGACCCAGTACTTC. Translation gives CASSLPGLSQETQYF.

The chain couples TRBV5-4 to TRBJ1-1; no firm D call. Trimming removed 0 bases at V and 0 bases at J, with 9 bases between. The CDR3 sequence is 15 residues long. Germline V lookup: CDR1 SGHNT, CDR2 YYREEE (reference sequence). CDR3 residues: CASSLVANMNTEAFF. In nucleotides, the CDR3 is TGTGCCAGCAGCTTGGTGGCAAATATGAACACTGAAGCTTTCTTT.

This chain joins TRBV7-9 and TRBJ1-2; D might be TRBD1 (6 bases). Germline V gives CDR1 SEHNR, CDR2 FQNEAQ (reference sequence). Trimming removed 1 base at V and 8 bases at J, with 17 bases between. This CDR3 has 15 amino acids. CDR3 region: CASSLDHRDGGGYTF. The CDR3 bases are TGTGCCAGCAGCTTAGACCACAGGGATGGGGGCGGCTACACCTTC.

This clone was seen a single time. The CDR3 protein is CASSLAQNYGYTF. The CDR3 DNA reads as TGTGCCAGCAGCTTAGCCCAGAACTATGGCTACACCTTC. The genes are TRBV7-2 and TRBJ1-2; no reliable D call. The germline gives CDR1 SGHTA, CDR2 FQGNSA. The ends were cut back, 0 bases at V and 2 bases at J, with 4 bases in the middle. The CDR3 has 13 residues. Using reference TRBV7-2 and TRBJ1-2 for the parts outside the CDR3, the full variable domain is GAGVSQSPSNKVTEKGKDVELRCDPISGHTALYWYRQSLGQGLEFLIYFQGNSAPDKSGLPSDRFSAERTGGSVSTLTIQRTQQEDSAVYLCASSLAQNYGYTFGSGTRLTVV.

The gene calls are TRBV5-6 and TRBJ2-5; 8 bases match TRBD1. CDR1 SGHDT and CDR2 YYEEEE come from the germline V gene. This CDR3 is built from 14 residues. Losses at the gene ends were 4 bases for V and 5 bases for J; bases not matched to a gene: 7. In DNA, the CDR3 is TGTGCCAGCAGCCCCGGACAGGGTGGGGAGACCCAGTACTTC. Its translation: CASSPGQGGETQYF.

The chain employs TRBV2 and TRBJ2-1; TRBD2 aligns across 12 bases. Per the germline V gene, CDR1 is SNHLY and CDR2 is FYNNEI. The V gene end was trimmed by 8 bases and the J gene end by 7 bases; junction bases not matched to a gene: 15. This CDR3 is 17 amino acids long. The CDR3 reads CASWEGLGTSGSNEQFF. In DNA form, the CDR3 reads TGTGCCAGCTGGGAGGGGTTAGGGACTAGCGGGTCTAATGAGCAGTTCTTC.

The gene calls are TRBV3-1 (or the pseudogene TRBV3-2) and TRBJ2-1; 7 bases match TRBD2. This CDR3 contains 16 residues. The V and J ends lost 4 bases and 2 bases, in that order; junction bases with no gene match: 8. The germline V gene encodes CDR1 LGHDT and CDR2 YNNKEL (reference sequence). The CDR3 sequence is CASSPRGGNPYNEQFF. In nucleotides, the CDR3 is TGTGCCAGCAGCCCCCGGGGAGGGAACCCCTACAATGAGCAGTTCTTC.

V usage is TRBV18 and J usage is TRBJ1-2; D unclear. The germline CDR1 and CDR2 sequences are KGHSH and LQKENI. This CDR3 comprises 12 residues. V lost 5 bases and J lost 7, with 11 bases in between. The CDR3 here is CASSSGDGGYTF. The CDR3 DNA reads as TGTGCCAGCTCATCCGGGGATGGTGGCTACACCTTC.

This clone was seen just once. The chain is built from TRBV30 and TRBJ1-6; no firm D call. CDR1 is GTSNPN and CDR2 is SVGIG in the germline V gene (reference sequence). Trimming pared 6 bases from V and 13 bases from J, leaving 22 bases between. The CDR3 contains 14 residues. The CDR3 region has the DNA TGTGCCTGCCTTGGCAACGTCCCCCCGGGTCCCCTCCACTTT. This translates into CACLGNVPPGPLHF.